Below, one TCR beta chain is given with its context. The antigen remains unidentified. This sample is drawn from a study of cytomegalovirus exposure and HLA in healthy donors. Study-level results: A later analysis, which compared TCR beta chains of equal frequency, found the HLA-associated ones more clonally expanded. Researchers had no immune exposure information except CMV serostatus available. It was in a later analysis that TCR association rates were seen to vary by HLA locus, highest for DRB1 and lowest for HLA-C.

Germline-derived CDR1 and CDR2 are SGHNT and YYREEE (reference sequence). Trimming removed 1 base at V and 8 bases at J, with 29 bases between. The CDR3 is 19 residues long. With 60 Vbeta and 13 Jbeta primers, the PCR was carried out. This table comes from immunoSEQ multiplex PCR, and its TCRdb copy is limited to in-frame clones, with some not included. This sample has about 170,000 clones, with 75% to 85% found just once. Every donor was a healthy person donating bone marrow. The receptor's source is a woman in her 50s in good health and CMV-seronegative. This chain connects TRBV5-4 to TRBJ2-3; D may be TRBD1 (6 bases). Sequencing was carried out using PBMCs. This chain's CDR3 is CASSLFGTWGRQEQGTQYF. CDR3 DNA sequence: TGTGCCAGCAGCTTGTTTGGGACCTGGGGGCGCCAAGAACAGGGTACGCAGTATTTT.